A selection of T cell receptor beta chains follows, all from one sample in a study of CD8 T cells in ankylosing spondylitis. One entry per CDR3 protein results from TCRdb running MiXCR on the 5' RACE reads. The sample holds 180,000 or so distinct CDR3 sequences; 11% are singletons and the top ten take 25% to 30%. The sample taken for sequencing was blood, either unsorted or a sorted T cell fraction (not recorded which). These receptors came from a male donor with ankylosing spondylitis or in good health (not recorded which). The CDR3 runs from the conserved cysteine through the conserved F or W. D genes are given only for firm matches. Size is stated for part of the rows, as once, few or many counts, or as a class when the clone is expanded.

size,J,V,D,CDR3,DNA
many,TRBJ2-2,TRBV12-3/TRBV12-4,.,CASRSQWATGELFF,TGTGCCAGCAGATCCCAATGGGCCACCGGGGAGCTGTTTTTT
.,TRBJ2-1,TRBV5-4,TRBD2,CMSENTGGIYNEQFF,TGTATGAGCGAAAATACGGGAGGGATATACAATGAGCAGTTCTTC
many,TRBJ2-6,TRBV5-1,.,CASSLGGSSGANVLTF,TGCGCCAGCAGCTTGGGCGGCAGCTCTGGGGCCAACGTCCTGACTTTC
many,TRBJ1-1,TRBV4-1,TRBD1,CASSRLPGQGVAEAFF,TGCGCCAGCAGCCGACTTCCGGGACAGGGGGTCGCTGAAGCTTTCTTT
many,TRBJ2-1,TRBV29-1,.,CSVTSQLLRDTIYNEQFF,TGCAGCGTTACCTCGCAGTTACTCCGGGACACCATCTACAATGAGCAGTTCTTC
few,TRBJ1-2,TRBV11-2,.,CASSFVTNYGYTF,TGTGCCAGCAGCTTTGTTACTAACTATGGCTACACCTTC
.,TRBJ1-1,TRBV7-9,.,CASSLVRKSEAFF,TGTGCCAGCAGCTTAGTTCGGAAATCTGAAGCTTTCTTT
many,TRBJ2-2,TRBV29-1,TRBD1,CSVRTGVAGELFF,TGCAGCGTTAGGACAGGGGTCGCCGGGGAGCTGTTTTTT
few,TRBJ2-3,TRBV7-9,.,CASSLNTGIHPRDTQYF,TGTGCCAGCAGCTTAAATACCGGGATTCATCCTCGAGATACGCAGTATTTT
many,TRBJ2-1,TRBV5-1,.,CASSPTSSNNNEQFF,TGCGCCAGCAGCCCAACTAGTTCCAATAACAATGAGCAGTTCTTC
few,TRBJ2-7,TRBV6-1,TRBD1,CASPGTGTGYEQYF,TGTGCCAGCCCCGGGACAGGGACCGGCTACGAGCAGTACTTC
many,TRBJ1-1,TRBV27,TRBD1,CASRGTGRYTEAFF,TGTGCCAGCAGAGGGACAGGGAGGTACACTGAAGCTTTCTTT
many,TRBJ2-3,TRBV6-2/TRBV6-3,.,CATNLGRISTDTQYF,TGTGCCACCAATTTGGGCAGGATCAGCACAGATACGCAGTATTTT
many,TRBJ2-1,TRBV5-1,TRBD2,CASSLQSGKHEQFF,TGCGCCAGCAGCTTACAAAGCGGGAAACATGAGCAGTTCTTC
.,TRBJ1-1,TRBV12-3/TRBV12-4,TRBD1,CASRPTRNRGIIEAFF,TGTGCCAGCAGGCCTACCCGGAACAGGGGAATTATTGAAGCTTTCTTT
many,TRBJ1-1,TRBV5-1,.,CASSLDEGRNTEAFF,TGCGCCAGCAGCTTGGATGAAGGCAGGAACACTGAAGCTTTCTTT
few,TRBJ2-4,TRBV6-2/TRBV6-3,TRBD2,CASSYSMVAGTPSLNIQYF,TGTGCCAGCAGTTACTCGATGGTAGCGGGGACTCCGTCTCTCAACATTCAGTACTTC
many,TRBJ1-5,TRBV7-8,.,CASSPGTSNQPQHF,TGTGCCAGCAGCCCCGGGACTAGCAATCAGCCCCAGCATTTT
few,TRBJ2-1,TRBV7-2,TRBD2,CASSLELAGYNEQFF,TGTGCCAGCAGCTTAGAACTAGCGGGATACAATGAGCAGTTCTTC
.,TRBJ2-5,TRBV10-3,TRBD2,CAISELAGAQETQYF,TGTGCCATCAGTGAGCTAGCGGGGGCCCAAGAGACCCAGTACTTC